This T cell receptor (beta chain) was identified during a study of T cell clusters in autoimmune cytopenias. Findings and caveats of the study: Active autoimmune hepatitis patients had about 3-fold fewer exclusive TRB clusters than healthy donors. TRB repertoire shifts in secondary cytopenia and chronic lymphocytic leukemia mostly reflected lymphoma, not autoimmunity.

TRB amplification used 200 to 250 ng of peripheral blood genomic DNA. The CDR3 totals 17 residues. CDR1 and CDR2 (germline): SEHNR, FQNEAQ (reference sequence). Points on this clonotype: The antigen is undetermined.

TRB rearrangements were amplified by touch-down multiplex PCR with mixed TRB-A/B primers. Using the multiplex PCR reads, TCRdb records one entry per CDR3 protein without DNA. The sample totals several thousand distinct CDR3 sequences. These data were also reused for a study on T cell repertoires in aging, cancer and after chemotherapy. Per that study: Untreated cancer patients had significantly lower blood TCR diversity than age-matched healthy donors.

The receptor was isolated from a human donor in good health. Sequencing input: peripheral blood. This chain joins TRBV7-9 and TRBJ2-1. CDR3 in amino acids: CASSLRDAGGPYNEQFF.